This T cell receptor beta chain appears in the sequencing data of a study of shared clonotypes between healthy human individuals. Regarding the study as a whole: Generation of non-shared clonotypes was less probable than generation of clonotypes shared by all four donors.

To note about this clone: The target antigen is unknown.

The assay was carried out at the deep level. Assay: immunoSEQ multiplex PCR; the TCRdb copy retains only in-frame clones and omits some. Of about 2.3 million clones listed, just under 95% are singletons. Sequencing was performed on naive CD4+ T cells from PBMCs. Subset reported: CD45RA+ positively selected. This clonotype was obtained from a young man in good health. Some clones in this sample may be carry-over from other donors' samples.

The CDR3 here is CASSLAGEYGPQHF. The CDR3 nucleotides read TGTGCCAGCAGTCTTGCAGGGGAATATGGGCCCCAGCATTTT. The rearrangement joins TRBV7-2 to TRBJ1-5, with D maybe TRBD1 (6 bases). V shed 6 bases and J shed 9 bases, with 18 bases lying between them. The length of the CDR3 is 14 residues. Germline V gene data show CDR1 as SGHTA and CDR2 as FQGNSA.